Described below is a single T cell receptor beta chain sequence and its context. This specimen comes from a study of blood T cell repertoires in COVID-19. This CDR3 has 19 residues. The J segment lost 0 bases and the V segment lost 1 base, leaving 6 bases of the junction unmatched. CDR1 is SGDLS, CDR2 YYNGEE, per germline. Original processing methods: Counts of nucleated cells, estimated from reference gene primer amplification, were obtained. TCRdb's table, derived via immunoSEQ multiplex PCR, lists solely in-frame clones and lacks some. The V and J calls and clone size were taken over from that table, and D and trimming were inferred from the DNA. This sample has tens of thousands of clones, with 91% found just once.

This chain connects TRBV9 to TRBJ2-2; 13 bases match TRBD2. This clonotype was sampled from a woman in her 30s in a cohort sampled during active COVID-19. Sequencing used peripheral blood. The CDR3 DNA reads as TGTGCCAGCAGCGTAAGCCCCACTAGCGGGAGGGCGAACACCGGGGAGCTGTTTTTT. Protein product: CASSVSPTSGRANTGELFF.